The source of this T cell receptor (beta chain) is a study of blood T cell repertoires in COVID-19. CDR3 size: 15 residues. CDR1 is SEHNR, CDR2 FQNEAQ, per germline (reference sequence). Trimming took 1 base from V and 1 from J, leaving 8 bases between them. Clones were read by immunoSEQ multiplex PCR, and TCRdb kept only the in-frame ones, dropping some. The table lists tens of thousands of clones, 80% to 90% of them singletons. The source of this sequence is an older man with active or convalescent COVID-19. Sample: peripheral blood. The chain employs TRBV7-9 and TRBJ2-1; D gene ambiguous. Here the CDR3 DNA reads TGTGCCAGCAGCTTAGGGGCGCTATCCTACAATGAGCAGTTCTTC. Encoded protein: CASSLGALSYNEQFF.